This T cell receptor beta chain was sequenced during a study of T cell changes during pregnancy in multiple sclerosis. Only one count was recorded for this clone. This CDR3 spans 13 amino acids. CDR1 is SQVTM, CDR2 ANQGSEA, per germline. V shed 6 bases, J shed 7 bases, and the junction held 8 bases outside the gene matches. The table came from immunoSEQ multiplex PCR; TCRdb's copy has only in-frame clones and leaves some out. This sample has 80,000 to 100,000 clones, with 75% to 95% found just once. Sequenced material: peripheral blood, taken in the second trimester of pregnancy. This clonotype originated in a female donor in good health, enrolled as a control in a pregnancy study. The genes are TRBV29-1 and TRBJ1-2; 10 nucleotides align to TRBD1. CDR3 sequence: CSVGQGMTVGYTF. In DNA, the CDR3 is TGCAGCGTGGGACAGGGGATGACAGTTGGCTACACCTTC.